This T cell receptor (beta chain) is drawn from a study of cytotoxic CD8 clonotypes in ibrutinib-treated CLL. Overall study: Of the patients, about a dozen were relapsed/refractory, 15 treatment-naive and approximately 18 IGHV unmutated. Regarding the study as a whole: Sampling times, which were not matched between the groups, differed between sustained-remission patients and progressing patients. T-cell clonality at baseline went above that of age-matched healthy donors and rose and fell with circulating CD8+ T-cell counts.

This clone was counted at least ten times. Its specificity is unknown. The table came from immunoSEQ multiplex PCR; TCRdb's copy has only in-frame clones and leaves some out. The sample lists 50,000 to 65,000 clones; roughly 59% were seen once. The CDR3 consists of 15 residues. Germline assignment: CDR1 SEHNR and CDR2 FQNEAQ (reference sequence). Between the trimmed V and J ends, which lost 1 base and 4 bases, there was a span of 13 bases. Here the sequenced sample was PBMCs, taken after 12 months of ibrutinib treatment. The chain has TRBV7-9 and TRBJ1-2; D may be TRBD1 (6 bases). This sequence originates from a human donor with chronic lymphocytic leukemia. Here the CDR3 DNA reads TGTGCCAGCAGCTTAGACGGGGGCCCGTTCTATGGCTACACCTTC. Its protein is CASSLDGGPFYGYTF.